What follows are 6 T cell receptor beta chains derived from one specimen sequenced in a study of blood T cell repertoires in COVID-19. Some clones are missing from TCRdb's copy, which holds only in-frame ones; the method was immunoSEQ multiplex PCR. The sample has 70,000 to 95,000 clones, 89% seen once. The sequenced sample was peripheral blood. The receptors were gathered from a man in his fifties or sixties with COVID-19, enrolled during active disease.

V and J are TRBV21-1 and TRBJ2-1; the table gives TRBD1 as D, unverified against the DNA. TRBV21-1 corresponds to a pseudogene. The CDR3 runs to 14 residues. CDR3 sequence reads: CASSKTPRYNEQFF. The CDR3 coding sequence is TGTGCCAGCAGCAAAACGCCCAGATACAATGAGCAGTTCTTC.

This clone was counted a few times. In nucleotides, the CDR3 is TGTGCCAGCAGCCCTCAGGGGAGCTCCTACGAGCAGTACTTC. It is translated as CASSPQGSSYEQYF. The V call is TRBV7-3, the J call TRBJ2-7, with a possible D match to TRBD1 (6 bases). CDR3 length: 14 amino acids. Per the germline V gene, CDR1 is SGHTA and CDR2 is FQGTGA. V lost 5 bases, J lost 0 bases, and 11 bases lay in between. Looking up the rest from reference TRBV7-3 and TRBJ2-7 gives the full variable domain: GAGVSQTPSNKVTEKGKYVELRCDPISGHTALYWYRQSLGQGPEFLIYFQGTGAADDSGLPNDRFFAVRPEGSVSTLKIQRTERGDSAVYLCASSPQGSSYEQYFGPGTRLTVT.

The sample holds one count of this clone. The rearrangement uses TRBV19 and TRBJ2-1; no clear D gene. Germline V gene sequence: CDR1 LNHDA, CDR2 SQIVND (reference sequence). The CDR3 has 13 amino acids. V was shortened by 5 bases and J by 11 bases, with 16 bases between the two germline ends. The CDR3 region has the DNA TGTGCCAGTAGTCCACTACCGGGTATGCAGCAGTTCTTC. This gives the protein CASSPLPGMQQFF.

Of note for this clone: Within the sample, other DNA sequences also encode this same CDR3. In DNA, the CDR3 is TGTGCCAGCAGCCAAGTGGCAGGGGCGCCCTACGAGCAGTACTTC. It codes for CASSQVAGAPYEQYF. V and J are TRBV3-1 (or the pseudogene TRBV3-2) and TRBJ2-7, with D possibly being TRBD1 (6 bases). CDR3 size: 15 residues. V dropped 1 base and J dropped 2 bases, with 12 bases sitting between them. The germline CDR1 and CDR2 sequences are LGHDT and YNNKEL (reference sequence).

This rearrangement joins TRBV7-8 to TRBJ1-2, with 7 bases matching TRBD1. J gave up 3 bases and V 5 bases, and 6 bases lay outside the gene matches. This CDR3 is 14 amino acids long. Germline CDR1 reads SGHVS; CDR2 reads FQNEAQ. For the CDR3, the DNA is TGTGCCAGCAGCGGAGGGACAGCTTACTATGGCTACACCTTC. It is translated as CASSGGTAYYGYTF.

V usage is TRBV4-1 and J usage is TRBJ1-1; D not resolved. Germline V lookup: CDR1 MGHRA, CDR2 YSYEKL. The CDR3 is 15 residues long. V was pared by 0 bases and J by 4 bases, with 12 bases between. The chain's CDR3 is CASSQDRGPTTEAFF. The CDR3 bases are TGCGCCAGCAGCCAAGATCGAGGGCCCACCACTGAAGCTTTCTTT.